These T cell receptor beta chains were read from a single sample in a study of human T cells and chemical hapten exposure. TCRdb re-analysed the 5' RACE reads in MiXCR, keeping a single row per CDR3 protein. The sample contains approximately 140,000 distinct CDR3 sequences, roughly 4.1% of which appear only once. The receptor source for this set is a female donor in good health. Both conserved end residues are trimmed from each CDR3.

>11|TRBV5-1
ASSPLYDNEQF
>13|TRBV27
ASSLGEGNGQPQH
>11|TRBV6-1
ASSDMGVAPLH
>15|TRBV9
ASSPFLGDRRSKEQY
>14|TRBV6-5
ASSSRGQGGRTEAF
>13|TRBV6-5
ASRPTGQGYYEQY
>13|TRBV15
ATSRDRTDQYEQY
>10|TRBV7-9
ASSLGGNTQY
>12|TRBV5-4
ASRLGPDTDTQY
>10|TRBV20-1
SALDRGGEQF
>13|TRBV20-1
SAVFGQGIGNTIY
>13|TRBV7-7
ASSLAGTPYNEQF
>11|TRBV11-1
ASSPPGVFGYT
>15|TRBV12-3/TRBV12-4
ASSFGTGGVRNSPLH
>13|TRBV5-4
ASRSGGASGETQY
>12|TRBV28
ASGQGAYNSPLH
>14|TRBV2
ASSVGPGGRVDEQF
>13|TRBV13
ASSPRRQANYGYT
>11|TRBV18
ASSPEHYNEQF
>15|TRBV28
ASTTPTAAGARETQY
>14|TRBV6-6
ASSAFLTGTNYGYT
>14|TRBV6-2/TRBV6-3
ASSSSGGALRNEQF
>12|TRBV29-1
SAVPGQPPYEQY
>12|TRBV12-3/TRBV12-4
ASSFASANEKLF
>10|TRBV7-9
ASSLDPFEAF
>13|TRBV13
ASSYAGGHGETQY
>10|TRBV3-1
ASSRLGNEQF
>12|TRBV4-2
ASSQPEPYEKLF
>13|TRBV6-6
ASSYRLAGTKTQY
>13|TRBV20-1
SARAPGGGSDTQY
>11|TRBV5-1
ASSFMGRDGYT
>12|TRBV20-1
SATPGGDNEKLF
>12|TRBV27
ATRPSPAKETQY
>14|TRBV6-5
ASHQGGVRVGGELF
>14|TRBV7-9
ASSFSLDSGANVLT
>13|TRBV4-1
ASSLDPGQLNEQF
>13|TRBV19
ASMAAPNSNQPQH
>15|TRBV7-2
ASSLGNRGAFRDTQY
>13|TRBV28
ASSPERENTGELF
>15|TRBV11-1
ASSSPHTGTGVGEQF
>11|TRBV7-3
ASSQLANTEAF
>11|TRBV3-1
ASSQESPGLIW
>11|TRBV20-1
SAKGGLVYGYT
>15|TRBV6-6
ASSTDRGLFGANVLT
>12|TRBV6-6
ASSYGRVGSPLH
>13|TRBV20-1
SARDVLGSDTEAF
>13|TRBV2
ASSEGQSSYNEQF
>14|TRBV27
ASSPRRVFRSQPQH
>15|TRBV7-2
ASSLPTSGGRQGTQY
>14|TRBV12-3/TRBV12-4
ASSRRDRVAGSPLH
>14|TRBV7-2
ASRIAGGGVTDTQY
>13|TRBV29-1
SATISAFSGNTIY
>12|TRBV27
ASSLYVRHTEAF
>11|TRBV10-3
AIRDRDNSPLH
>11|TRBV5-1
ASSLASTDTQY
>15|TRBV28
ASSLPPTGPDSYEQY
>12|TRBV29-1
SVEQFRSQETQY
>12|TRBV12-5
AGRTGGADNEQF
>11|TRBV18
ASSPDQNTEAF